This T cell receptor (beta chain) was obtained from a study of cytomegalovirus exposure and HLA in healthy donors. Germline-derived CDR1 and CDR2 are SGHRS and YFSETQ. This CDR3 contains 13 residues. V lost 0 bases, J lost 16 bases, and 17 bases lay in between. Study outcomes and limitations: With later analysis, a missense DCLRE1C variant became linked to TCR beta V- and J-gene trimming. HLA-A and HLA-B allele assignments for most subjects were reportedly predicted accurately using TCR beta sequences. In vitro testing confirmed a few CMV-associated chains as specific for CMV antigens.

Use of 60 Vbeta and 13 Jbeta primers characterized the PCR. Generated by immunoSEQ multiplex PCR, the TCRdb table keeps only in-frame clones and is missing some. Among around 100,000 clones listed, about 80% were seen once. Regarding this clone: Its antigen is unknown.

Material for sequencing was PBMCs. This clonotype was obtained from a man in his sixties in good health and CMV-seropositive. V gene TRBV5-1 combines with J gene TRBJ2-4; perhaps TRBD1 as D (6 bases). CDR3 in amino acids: CASSLAQGQRIYF. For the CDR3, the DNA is TGCGCCAGCAGCTTGGCCCAAGGACAGAGAATCTACTTC. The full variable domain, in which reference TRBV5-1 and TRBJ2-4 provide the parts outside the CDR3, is KAGVTQTPRYLIKTRGQQVTLSCSPISGHRSVSWYQQTPGQGLQFLFEYFSETQRNKGNFPGRFSGRQFSNSRSEMNVSTLELGDSALYLCASSLAQGQRIYFGAGTRLSVL.